This TCR beta chain was sequenced for a study of CD4+ T cells in melanoma. Worth noting for this clone: Its antigen is not known.

The data were produced by immunoSEQ multiplex PCR, yet TCRdb's version contains in-frame clones alone and is incomplete. Of roughly 16,000 clones listed, roughly three quarters are singletons. General study points: Neoantigen-specific CD4+ T cells in melanoma reportedly had diverse differentiation states. CD8+ T cell, macrophage and B cell function reportedly correlated with neoantigen-specific CD4+ T cells.

Input material: cells from a culture (not recorded whether cultured in vitro). This clonotype was obtained from a human donor with melanoma.

The CDR3 DNA reads TGTGCCAGCAGCTTAGCACCCACGACGGGCTCTGGAAACACCATATATTTT. It translates to CASSLAPTTGSGNTIYF. The genes are TRBV7-2 and TRBJ1-3; D is unresolved. Germline V gene data show CDR1 as SGHTA and CDR2 as FQGNSA. The CDR3 is 17 residues long. Trimming took off 0 bases at V and 0 bases at J, with 12 bases between the two ends.